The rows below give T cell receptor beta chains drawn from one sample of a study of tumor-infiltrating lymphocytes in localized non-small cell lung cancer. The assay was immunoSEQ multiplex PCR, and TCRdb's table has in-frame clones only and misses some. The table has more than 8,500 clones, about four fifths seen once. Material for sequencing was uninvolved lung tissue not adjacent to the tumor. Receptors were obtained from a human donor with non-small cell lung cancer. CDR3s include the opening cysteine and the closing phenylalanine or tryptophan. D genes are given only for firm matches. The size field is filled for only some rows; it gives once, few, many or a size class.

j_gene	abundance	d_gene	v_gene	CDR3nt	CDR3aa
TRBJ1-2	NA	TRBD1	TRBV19	TGTGCCAGTAGCCAGAGAGGACAGGGTTTTAATGGCTACACCTTC	CASSQRGQGFNGYTF
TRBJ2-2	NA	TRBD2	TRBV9	TGTGCCAGTAGCGGGAGGTGGGCCGGGGAGCTGTTTTTT	CASSGRWAGELFF
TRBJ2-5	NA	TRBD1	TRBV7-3	TGTGCCAGCAGTCAGACAGGGAAAGAGACCCAGTACTTC	CASSQTGKETQYF
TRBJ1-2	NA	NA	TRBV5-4	TGTGCCAGCAGCGAGGGACCGGGGGGCTATGGCTACACCTTC	CASSEGPGGYGYTF
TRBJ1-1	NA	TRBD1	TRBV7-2	TGTGCCAGCAGGGAGACAGGGAGCACTGAAGCTTTCTTT	CASRETGSTEAFF
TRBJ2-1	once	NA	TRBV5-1	TGCGCCAGCAGCTTGATTGGGGAGTCGTACAATGAGCAGTTCTTC	CASSLIGESYNEQFF
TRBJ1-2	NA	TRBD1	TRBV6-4	TGTGCCAGCAGTGACCCCCATCGCCCGGACAGGGGCTACGGCTACACCTTC	CASSDPHRPDRGYGYTF
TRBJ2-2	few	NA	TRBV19	TGTGCCAGTGCGGATTTAAACAGGGCCGGGGAGCTGTTTTTT	CASADLNRAGELFF
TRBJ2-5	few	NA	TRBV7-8	TGTGCCAGCAGCTCAGGGAGGGAGACCCAGTACTTC	CASSSGRETQYF
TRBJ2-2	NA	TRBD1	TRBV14	TGTGCCAGCAGTCGCGACAGGGTCACCGGGGAGCTGTTTTTT	CASSRDRVTGELFF
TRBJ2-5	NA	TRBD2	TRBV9	TGTGCCAGCAGCACTAGCGGGAGGGCCGTTGAGACCCAGTACTTC	CASSTSGRAVETQYF
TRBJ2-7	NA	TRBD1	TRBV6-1	TGTGCCAGCAGTGACCCCGGGACAGGGGCCTACGAGCAGTACTTC	CASSDPGTGAYEQYF
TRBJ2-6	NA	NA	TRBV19	TGTGCCAGTGGAAGGGTAGCTGGGGCCAACGTCCTGACTTTC	CASGRVAGANVLTF
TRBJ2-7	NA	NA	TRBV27	TGTGCCAGCAGTTACGAGCAGTACTTC	CASSYEQYF
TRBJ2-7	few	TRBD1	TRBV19	TGTGCCAGTAGTAGAGACGCCGGGACAGGGGGCTACGAGCAGTACTTC	CASSRDAGTGGYEQYF